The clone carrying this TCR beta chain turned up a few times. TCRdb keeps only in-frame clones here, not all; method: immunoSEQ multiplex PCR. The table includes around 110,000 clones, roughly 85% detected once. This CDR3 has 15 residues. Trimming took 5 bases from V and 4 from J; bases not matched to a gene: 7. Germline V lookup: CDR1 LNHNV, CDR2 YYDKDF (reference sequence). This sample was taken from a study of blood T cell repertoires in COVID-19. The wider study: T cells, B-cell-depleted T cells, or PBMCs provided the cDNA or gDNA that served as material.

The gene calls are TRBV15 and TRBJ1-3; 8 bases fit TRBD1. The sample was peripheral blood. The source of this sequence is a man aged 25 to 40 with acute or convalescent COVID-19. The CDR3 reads CATSRDRGQGNTIYF. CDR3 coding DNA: TGTGCCACCAGCCGCGACAGGGGTCAAGGAAACACCATATATTTT.